This entry describes one T cell receptor (beta chain). Patients were ruled out by autoimmune disease history or systemic immunosuppression. These data originate in a study of OX40 agonist ivuxolimab in advanced cancers. Across the study: Patients were dosed with the agonistic anti-OX40 (CD134) antibody ivuxolimab. In three patients, partial responses were observed, one with hepatocellular carcinoma and two with cutaneous melanoma. Participants, roughly 80% male, averaged 60 years of age, ranging from 23 to 79.

Sequenced by immunoSEQ multiplex PCR; TCRdb stores in-frame clones only, minus some. The data contain about 120,000 clones, 93% of them singletons. The length of the CDR3 is 16 residues. The germline gives CDR1 LNHDA, CDR2 SQIVND (reference sequence). Trimming removed 2 bases at V and 7 bases at J, with 17 bases between. This sequence joins TRBV19 and TRBJ1-4; a possible D gene is TRBD1 (5 bases). Material: CD4+ or CD8+ T cells sorted from blood, obtained in a trial of the OX40 agonist ivuxolimab. The origin of this receptor is an adult with an advanced solid tumor such as melanoma, head and neck, liver or kidney cancer. The CDR3 region is CASSINPGGLGEKLFF. The CDR3 bases are TGTGCCAGTAGTATAAACCCCGGGGGGTTGGGTGAAAAACTGTTTTTT.